Included here is one TCR beta chain sequence, with context. The antigen remains undetermined. A multiplex PCR was run with 60 Vbeta primers and 13 Jbeta primers. Data came from immunoSEQ multiplex PCR; TCRdb stores just in-frame clones and leaves some out. The sample lists about 110,000 clones, approximately 80% occurring once. The CDR3 contains 15 residues. Trimming took 5 bases from V and 11 from J, leaving 25 bases between them. Germline values: CDR1 MDHEN, CDR2 SYDVKM. The sample is drawn from a study of cytomegalovirus exposure and HLA in healthy donors. Study-wide points: Earlier analysis looked at TCR beta V segments, and most were productive about 87% or about 30% of the time. 87-base-pair reads could not separate some V segments, including TRBV6-2 and TRBV6-3. A list of approximately 150 TCR beta chains associated with cytomegalovirus was given. Several of the most significant clusters appeared linked to common viral pathogens, based on a later analysis.

Sequenced input: PBMCs. The rearrangement uses TRBV28 and TRBJ2-7; a weak D match, TRBD2 (6 bases). The clonotype originates from a man aged 25 to 40 in good health and CMV-seronegative. CDR3: CASSQTYSGTPLKYF. CDR3 coding DNA: TGTGCCAGCAGTCAAACCTACTCGGGGACTCCTCTAAAGTACTTC.